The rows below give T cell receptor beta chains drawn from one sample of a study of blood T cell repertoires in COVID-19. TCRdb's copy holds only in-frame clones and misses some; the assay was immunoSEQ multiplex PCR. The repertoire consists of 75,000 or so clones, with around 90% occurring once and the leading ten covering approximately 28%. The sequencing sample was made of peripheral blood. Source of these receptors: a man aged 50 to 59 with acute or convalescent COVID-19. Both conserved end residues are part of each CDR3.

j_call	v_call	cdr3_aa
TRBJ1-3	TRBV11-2	CASSTNNFGNTIYF
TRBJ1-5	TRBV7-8	CASSRTGNQPQHF
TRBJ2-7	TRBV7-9	CASSRPGTGTYEQYF
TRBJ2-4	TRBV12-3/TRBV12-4	CASSYLAKNIQYF
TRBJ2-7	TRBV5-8	CASSLLQGYEQYF
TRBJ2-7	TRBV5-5	CASSRGQGAVGYEQYF
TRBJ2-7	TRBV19	CASSMGQRLYEQYF
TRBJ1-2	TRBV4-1	CASSQGGSYGYTF
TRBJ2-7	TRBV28	CASRGGTIAYEQYF
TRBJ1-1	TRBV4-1	CASSQATGGYTEAFF
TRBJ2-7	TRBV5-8	CASSYDRGSGEQYF
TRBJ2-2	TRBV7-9	CASSRTGTDTGELFF
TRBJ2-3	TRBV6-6	CASSKRTTDTQYF
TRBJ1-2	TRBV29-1	CAGEDRGSVRGYTF
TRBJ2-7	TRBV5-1	CASSLDSAGGREQYF
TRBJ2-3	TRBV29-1	CSVESAGDTQYF
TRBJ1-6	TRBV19	CASPTGIANSPLHF